A single sample is the source of the 17 T cell receptor beta chains below, sequenced in a study of blood T cell repertoires in COVID-19. TCRdb keeps only in-frame clones here, not all; method: immunoSEQ multiplex PCR. The sample holds some 270,000 clones, approximately 89% seen once. Specimen: PBMCs or T cells enriched from blood (not recorded which). These receptors were obtained from a middle-aged man who had been exposed to COVID-19.

The rearrangement uses TRBV3-1 (or the pseudogene TRBV3-2) and TRBJ1-1, with no clear D. The germline V gene encodes CDR1 LGHDT and CDR2 YNNKEL (reference sequence). Trimming pared 1 base from V and 0 bases from J, leaving 9 bases between. This CDR3 region has 15 residues. The CDR3 spells CASSQGAEMNTEAFF. Written as DNA, the CDR3 is TGTGCCAGCAGCCAAGGGGCCGAAATGAACACTGAAGCTTTCTTT.

This chain uses TRBV5-1 with TRBJ1-1; TRBD1 might be the D (5 bases). CDR3 length: 14 amino acids. The germline V gene has CDR1 SGHRS and CDR2 YFSETQ. V shed 3 bases and J shed 8 bases, with 17 bases lying between them. The CDR3 DNA follows: TGCGCCAGCAGCTCGACCAACCCTAGGGGAGAAGCTTTCTTT. Amino acids: CASSSTNPRGEAFF.

J is TRBJ1-2 and V is TRBV29-1; D gene ambiguous. The CDR3 is 11 residues long. From germline, CDR1 is SQVTM and CDR2 ANQGSEA. The ends were cut back, 4 bases at V and 9 bases at J, with 12 bases in the middle. This CDR3 is CSVGRSRSYTF. The CDR3 coding sequence is TGCAGCGTTGGCAGGTCCAGGAGCTACACCTTC.

J is TRBJ2-5 and V is TRBV5-4; D is unresolved. The CDR3 spans 15 residues. The V gene's germline CDR1 is SGHNT and CDR2 YYREEE (reference sequence). Trimming removed 3 bases at V and 2 bases at J, with 14 bases between. The CDR3 loop reads CASSSSVGGQETQYF. The CDR3 coding sequence is TGTGCCAGCAGCTCATCGGTTGGCGGTCAAGAGACCCAGTACTTC.

The chain links TRBV28 to TRBJ2-3; D possibly corresponds to TRBD1 (6 bases). There are 11 residues in the CDR3. Germline V gene data show CDR1 as MDHEN and CDR2 as SYDVKM. The chain's CDR3 is CAGGFTDTQYF. The CDR3 coding sequence is TGTGCAGGGGGTTTCACAGATACGCAGTATTTT.

V usage is TRBV29-1 and J usage is TRBJ2-7, with 7 nucleotides matching TRBD1. V gave up 7 bases and J gave up 6 bases; unmatched junction bases: 15. Germline V lookup: CDR1 SQVTM, CDR2 ANQGSEA. The CDR3 extends over 14 amino acids. This CDR3 is CSGSKDRVGGEQYF. The CDR3 DNA is TGCAGCGGATCCAAAGACAGGGTCGGAGGCGAGCAGTACTTC.

The chain employs TRBV2 and TRBJ1-5; D not certain. The V gene lost 7 bases and the J gene lost 0 bases, with 7 bases spanning the gap. The germline CDR1 and CDR2 sequences are SNHLY and FYNNEI. This CDR3 is built from 13 residues. DNA of the CDR3: TGTGCCAGCATGGACTATAGCAATCAGCCCCAGCATTTT. Protein product: CASMDYSNQPQHF.

The count of this clone is one. The V gene is TRBV18, the J gene TRBJ1-5, with TRBD1 matching 7 bases. Per germline, CDR1 KGHSH and CDR2 LQKENI. V was pared by 4 bases and J by 6 bases, with 6 bases of the junction left unmatched. This CDR3 has 14 amino acids. The CDR3 spells CASSQDRRGQPQHF. CDR3 nucleotides: TGTGCCAGCTCACAGGACAGGAGGGGTCAGCCCCAGCATTTT.

This clone has just one count. The CDR3 protein is CASSLSGQFSGNTIYF. In DNA, the CDR3 is TGTGCCAGCAGTTTATCCGGACAGTTCTCTGGAAACACCATATATTTT. The chain is built from TRBV28 and TRBJ1-3, with D maybe TRBD1 (6 bases). This CDR3 is 16 amino acids long. CDR1 MDHEN and CDR2 SYDVKM come from the germline V gene. The V and J ends lost 1 base and 0 bases respectively, with 10 bases between them. The entire variable domain, with the rest obtained from reference TRBV28 and TRBJ1-3, is as follows: DVKVTQSSRYLVKRTGEKVFLECVQDMDHENMFWYRQDPGLGLRLIYFSYDVKMKEKGDIPEGYSVSREKKERFSLILESASTNQTSMYLCASSLSGQFSGNTIYFGEGSWLTVV.

The chain joins TRBV4-1 to TRBJ1-2, with D unclear. With 3 bases removed from V and 4 bases from J, the gap between germline ends came to 12 bases. Germline-derived CDR1 and CDR2 are MGHRA and YSYEKL. The CDR3 runs to 14 residues. The chain's CDR3 is CASSQFNRSYGYTF. CDR3 bases: TGCGCCAGCAGCCAGTTTAACAGATCCTATGGCTACACCTTC.

The chain employs TRBV6-5 and TRBJ2-7, with TRBD1 matching 7 bases. J was trimmed by 3 bases and V by 7 bases; bases with no gene match: 9. Germline CDR1 is MNHEY and CDR2 is SVGAGI. The CDR3 spans 14 residues. DNA for the CDR3: TGTGCCAGCAATCGAGGGGGCCGGAACTACGAGCAGTACTTC. Its protein is CASNRGGRNYEQYF.

V usage is TRBV24-1 and J usage is TRBJ2-1; 9 bases align to TRBD2. Trimming took 6 bases from V and 6 from J; bases not matched to a gene: 11. CDR3 length: 16 amino acids. The germline V gene encodes CDR1 KGHDR and CDR2 SFDVKD. CDR3 sequence reads: CATSLEAGGVGNEQFF. In DNA form, the CDR3 reads TGTGCCACCAGTCTGGAAGCGGGAGGAGTGGGCAATGAGCAGTTCTTC.

V usage is TRBV3-1 (or the pseudogene TRBV3-2) and J usage is TRBJ2-5, with D maybe TRBD1 (5 bases). The CDR3 is made up of 13 amino acids. V lost 3 bases and J 2 bases, leaving 7 bases between the germline ends. Germline CDR1 LGHDT, CDR2 YNNKEL (reference sequence). Here the CDR3 DNA reads TGTGCCAGCAGCCATCCAGGGCAAGAGACCCAGTACTTC. Residues: CASSHPGQETQYF.

The chain carries TRBV19 and TRBJ2-5; perhaps TRBD1 as D (6 bases). The ends were cut back, 6 bases at V and 3 bases at J, with 20 bases in the middle. The CDR3 extends over 16 amino acids. CDR1 is LNHDA and CDR2 is SQIVND in the germline V gene (reference sequence). CDR3 sequence reads: CASSREQGRPEETQYF. CDR3 coding DNA: TGTGCCAGTAGCCGCGAACAGGGAAGGCCGGAAGAGACCCAGTACTTC.

V is TRBV28 and J is TRBJ2-7, with a tentative D call TRBD2 (6 bases). V lost 5 bases to trimming and J lost 4 bases, with 15 bases between them. In germline, CDR1 is MDHEN, CDR2 SYDVKM. This CDR3 contains 14 residues. CDR3 DNA sequence: TGTGCCAGCAGTAACGCACTCGGACTATACGAGCAGTACTTC. Translating it yields CASSNALGLYEQYF.

V gene TRBV25-1 combines with J gene TRBJ2-5, with TRBD2 matching over 8 bases. V trimming: 5 bases; J trimming: 5 bases; junction bases outside the gene matches: 13. Germline V lookup: CDR1 MGHDK, CDR2 SYGVNS. The CDR3 spans 16 residues. This CDR3 reads CASSLPGLGSRETQYF. DNA for the CDR3: TGTGCCAGCAGTTTACCGGGACTAGGTTCTCGGGAGACCCAGTACTTC.

The sample holds one count of this clone. The CDR3 sequence is CSVGPEGNQPQHF. The CDR3 DNA sequence: TGCAGCGTGGGTCCCGAGGGCAATCAGCCCCAGCATTTT. The V and J genes are TRBV29-1 and TRBJ1-5; no firm D call. This CDR3 has 13 amino acids. Germline V gives CDR1 SQVTM, CDR2 ANQGSEA. Trimming pared 6 bases from V and 2 bases from J, leaving 11 bases between.